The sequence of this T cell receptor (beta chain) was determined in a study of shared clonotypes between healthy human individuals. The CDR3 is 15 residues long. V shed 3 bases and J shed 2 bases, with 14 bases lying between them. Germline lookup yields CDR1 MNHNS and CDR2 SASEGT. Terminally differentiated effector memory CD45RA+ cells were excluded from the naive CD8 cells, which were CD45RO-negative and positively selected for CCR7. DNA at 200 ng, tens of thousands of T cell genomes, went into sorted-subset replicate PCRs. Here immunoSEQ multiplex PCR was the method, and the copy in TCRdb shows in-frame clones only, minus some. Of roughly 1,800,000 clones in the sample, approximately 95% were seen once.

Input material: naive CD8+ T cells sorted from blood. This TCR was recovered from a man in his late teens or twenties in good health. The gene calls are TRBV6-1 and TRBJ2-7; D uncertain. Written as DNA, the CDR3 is TGTGCCAGCAGTGATTATTCGCCACCCGCCTACGAGCAGTACTTC. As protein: CASSDYSPPAYEQYF.